This record covers a single T cell receptor beta chain. CDR1 MRHNA and CDR2 SNTAGT come from the germline V gene. This CDR3 contains 16 residues. The V segment lost 0 bases and the J segment 0 bases; nucleotides outside the gene matches: 4. As handled by the study authors: Amplification with reference gene primers provided the estimates of nucleated cell counts. The assay was immunoSEQ multiplex PCR, and TCRdb's table has in-frame clones only and misses some. D and trimming come from the DNA, and the V and J calls and clone size come from that table. The sample includes 120,000 to 150,000 clones, about 89% of them seen just once. The data derive from a study of blood T cell repertoires in COVID-19. Across the whole study: Collection of acute and convalescent COVID-19 samples took place in the United States, Italy and Spain. T cells, B-cell-depleted T cells, or PBMCs supplied cDNA or gDNA.

Sample: peripheral blood. V gene TRBV6-4 combines with J gene TRBJ2-7; TRBD2 matches at 8 bases. The clonotype was recovered from a man older than 75 with acute or convalescent COVID-19. CDR3 protein: CASSDSRRGVSYEQYF. The CDR3 coding sequence is TGTGCCAGCAGTGACTCAAGGCGGGGGGTCTCCTACGAGCAGTACTTC.